A single sample gave rise to the 20 T cell receptor beta chains below, sequenced in a study of Ad26.COV2.S vaccination and SARS-CoV-2 variants. The protocol was immunoSEQ multiplex PCR, while the TCRdb copy is restricted to in-frame clones and leaves out a portion. The sample includes 350,000 to 400,000 clones, over 75% of them seen just once. Treatment defined: some 19 received Ad26.COV2.S at low or high dose, single or two shots; about five received placebo; per-sample allocation not given. On day 63 after the first injection, vaccine and placebo recipients gave samples. The material was peripheral blood, obtained in a trial of Ad26.COV2.S vaccine versus placebo. The receptors were sampled from a person aged 18 to 65 who received the Ad26.COV2.S COVID-19 vaccine or a placebo.

The chain combines TRBV6-6 with TRBJ2-1; TRBD2 aligns across 11 bases. With 7 bases clipped from V and 4 bases from J, the junction kept 9 bases outside the gene matches. Germline CDR1 and CDR2: MNHNY and SVGAGI (reference sequence). CDR3 length: 16 residues. The CDR3 loop reads CASTRPTSGGYNEQFF. As DNA, the CDR3 is TGTGCCAGCACCAGACCAACTAGCGGGGGTTACAATGAGCAGTTCTTC.

This chain links TRBV9 with TRBJ1-1; tentative D call: TRBD1 (6 bases). The V and J ends lost 5 bases and 5 bases respectively, with 16 bases between them. Germline V gives CDR1 SGDLS, CDR2 YYNGEE. This CDR3 has 14 amino acids. The CDR3 here is CASRPGHATTEAFF. The CDR3 bases are TGTGCCAGCAGGCCGGGACACGCGACTACTGAAGCTTTCTTT. The full variable domain, its missing parts supplied by reference TRBV9 and TRBJ1-1, is DSGVTQTPKHLITATGQRVTLRCSPRSGDLSVYWYQQSLDQGLQFLIQYYNGEERAKGNILERFSAQQFPDLHSELNLSSLELGDSALYFCASRPGHATTEAFFGQGTRLTVV.

A note on this clone: This specimen includes other DNA sequences encoding the same CDR3. V is TRBV6-5 and J is TRBJ2-1, with 10 positions matching TRBD2. Germline CDR1 reads MNHEY; CDR2 reads SVGAGI. The CDR3 has 15 amino acids. With V trimmed by 6 bases and J by 4 bases, 6 bases remained unmatched. CDR3 DNA sequence: TGTGCCAGCAGATTAAGCGGGAGGGCGTACAATGAGCAGTTCTTC. Amino acids: CASRLSGRAYNEQFF.

V usage is TRBV19 and J usage is TRBJ2-7; maybe TRBD2 (5 bases). The CDR3 totals 16 residues. Trimming removed 3 bases at V and 0 bases at J, with 15 bases between. CDR1 and CDR2 from the germline V gene are LNHDA and SQIVND (reference sequence). In nucleotides, the CDR3 is TGTGCCAGTAGTATCTCGGAGGCAGCCCGCTCCTACGAGCAGTACTTC. Translation gives CASSISEAARSYEQYF.

The chain is built from TRBV5-1 and TRBJ1-4; 7 bases align to TRBD1. CDR3 length: 14 amino acids. Germline V gene sequence: CDR1 SGHRS, CDR2 YFSETQ. V trimming: 7 bases; J trimming: 7 bases; junction bases outside the gene matches: 10. CDR3 coding DNA: TGCGCCAGCGCACCCCAGGGGGTAGCTGAAAAACTGTTTTTT. It specifies CASAPQGVAEKLFF.

J is TRBJ2-5 and V is TRBV3-1 (or the pseudogene TRBV3-2); D remains unclear. V was pared by 1 base and J by 5 bases, with 11 bases between. CDR1 and CDR2 (germline): LGHDT, YNNKEL (reference sequence). CDR3 length: 14 residues. The CDR3 DNA sequence: TGTGCCAGCAGCCAAGTCTCTGGAAAGGAGACCCAGTACTTC. This gives the protein CASSQVSGKETQYF.

This sequence joins TRBV7-6 and TRBJ2-4; D tentatively reads TRBD1 or TRBD2 (6 bases each). CDR1 is SGHVS, CDR2 FNYEAQ, per germline. Between the trimmed V and J ends, which lost 1 base and 8 bases, there was a span of 9 bases. The CDR3 is 13 amino acids. The CDR3 DNA reads TGTGCCAGCAGCTTAGACAGGGAGGACATTCAGTACTTC. This translates into CASSLDREDIQYF.

The V gene is TRBV7-9, the J gene TRBJ1-1, with D possibly matching TRBD1 (5 bases). Germline lookup yields CDR1 SEHNR and CDR2 FQNEAQ (reference sequence). The CDR3 has 17 residues. V was pared by 1 base and J by 0 bases, with 15 bases between. As DNA, the CDR3 is TGTGCCAGCAGCTTAGGGGTCTGGGGACGGCTGAACACTGAAGCTTTCTTT. Protein product: CASSLGVWGRLNTEAFF.

In DNA form, the CDR3 reads TGTGCCTGGAGGATGGGACAGGGCTACGAGCAGTACTTC. Translation gives CAWRMGQGYEQYF. The chain carries TRBV30 and TRBJ2-7; 9 bases fit TRBD1. Germline-derived CDR1 and CDR2 are GTSNPN and SVGIG (reference sequence). The CDR3 covers 13 residues. After removal of 3 bases from V and 3 bases from J, the junction contained 3 bases not matched to a gene.

The rearrangement uses TRBV3-1 (or the pseudogene TRBV3-2) and TRBJ2-1; 7 bases fit TRBD2. In germline, CDR1 is LGHDT, CDR2 YNNKEL (reference sequence). CDR3 length: 15 residues. Unmatched junction bases numbered 11, after V lost 0 bases and J lost 12 bases. The DNA of the CDR3 is TGTGCCAGCAGCCAAGATCTGAGCGGGGCCGGCGGGCAGTTCTTC. This gives the protein CASSQDLSGAGGQFF.

J is TRBJ2-7 and V is TRBV2; 8 bases line up with TRBD2. The germline CDR1 and CDR2 sequences are SNHLY and FYNNEI. The CDR3 is made up of 15 amino acids. The junction had 5 bases not matched to a gene; V was cut back by 4 bases and J by 0 bases. The CDR3 DNA follows: TGTGCCAGCAGTGGATCGGCGGGGGGCTCCTACGAGCAGTACTTC. Its translation is CASSGSAGGSYEQYF.

This clone was seen once. CDR3 amino acids: CASSRGGTGELFF. The CDR3 bases are TGTGCCAGCAGCCGGGGGGGCACCGGGGAGCTGTTTTTT. This rearrangement joins TRBV4-2 to TRBJ2-2; 7 nucleotides line up with TRBD2. V trimming: 4 bases; J trimming: 4 bases; junction bases outside the gene matches: 0. This CDR3 is built from 13 residues. Germline values: CDR1 LGHNA, CDR2 YNFKEQ.

The chain uses TRBV24-1 and TRBJ2-1; TRBD2 is a possible D gene (5 bases). Per the germline V gene, CDR1 is KGHDR and CDR2 is SFDVKD. This CDR3 spans 13 amino acids. The ends were cut back, 2 bases at V and 10 bases at J, with 11 bases in the middle. CDR3 coding DNA: TGTGCCACCAGTGATTCCACCCCGGGGGAGCAGTTCTTC. As protein: CATSDSTPGEQFF.

The chain couples TRBV11-2 to TRBJ1-2, with 8 bases lining up with TRBD1. CDR1 and CDR2 from the germline V gene are SGHAT and FQNNGV. After removal of 5 bases from V and 1 base from J, the junction contained 3 bases not matched to a gene. CDR3 length equals 14 residues. The DNA for the CDR3 is TGTGCCAGCAGCGAGGACAGGGTTAACTATGGCTACACCTTC. This encodes CASSEDRVNYGYTF.

The J gene is TRBJ2-7, the V gene TRBV9; 15 bases match TRBD2. Trimming took 4 bases from V and 4 from J; bases not matched to a gene: 9. The CDR3 is made up of 17 amino acids. Germline V gene data show CDR1 as SGDLS and CDR2 as YYNGEE. The CDR3 DNA follows: TGTGCCAGCAGCCCCCCGGGACTAGCGGGAGGAGGGTACGAGCAGTACTTC. It specifies CASSPPGLAGGGYEQYF.

This clone was recorded a few times. V and J are TRBV5-1 and TRBJ1-1, with D tentatively TRBD1 (5 bases). CDR1 is SGHRS and CDR2 is YFSETQ in the germline V gene. The CDR3 length is 14 residues. V gave up 3 bases and J gave up 6 bases, with 15 bases separating them. The CDR3, as DNA: TGCGCCAGCAGCTCGACCACCTGGGACGCTGAAGCTTTCTTT. Its protein product is CASSSTTWDAEAFF.

For this clone: The germline gene is not matched at one end of the junction; a read error may be the cause. V usage is TRBV11-3 and J usage is TRBJ2-2; D unresolved. CDR1 is SGHNT and CDR2 is YENEEA in the germline V gene. This CDR3 region has 13 residues. The chain's CDR3 is CASTLQRTGELFF. CDR3 DNA: TGTGCCAGCACCTTACAACGCACCGGGGAGCTGTTTTTT.

J is TRBJ1-1 and V is TRBV29-1, with D perhaps TRBD1 (6 bases). The CDR3 extends over 14 amino acids. From germline, CDR1 is SQVTM and CDR2 ANQGSEA. The V end was cut by 2 bases, the J end by 4 bases, with 14 bases between. The CDR3 here is CSVEIQGRVTEAFF. The CDR3 nucleotides read TGCAGCGTTGAAATACAGGGTAGGGTCACTGAAGCTTTCTTT.

The J gene is TRBJ2-7, the V gene TRBV19; 7 nucleotides align to TRBD2. V was clipped by 5 bases and J by 3 bases; unmatched bases: 7. The CDR3 is made up of 14 amino acids. Germline CDR1 and CDR2: LNHDA and SQIVND (reference sequence). CDR3 in amino acids: CASSLAGVDYEQYF. DNA for the CDR3: TGTGCCAGTAGTCTTGCGGGAGTTGACTACGAGCAGTACTTC.

The CDR3 DNA follows: TGTGCCAGCACCACCAGGGCGGGAAACACCATATATTTT. It codes for CASTTRAGNTIYF. This chain links TRBV28 with TRBJ1-3; D is possibly TRBD1 (5 bases). The CDR3 extends over 13 amino acids. Germline V gene sequence: CDR1 MDHEN, CDR2 SYDVKM. Trimming pared 7 bases from V and 4 bases from J, leaving 11 bases between.